Listed here is a single T cell receptor (beta chain). This entry belongs to a study of shared clonotypes between healthy human individuals. CDR1 and CDR2 from the germline V gene are GTSNPN and SVGIG (reference sequence). V lost 2 bases, J lost 4 bases, and 5 bases stayed unmatched. The CDR3 sequence is 14 residues long. The repertoire was sequenced with immunoSEQ multiplex PCR; TCRdb's copy has only in-frame clones and lacks some. The table records under 600,000 clones, roughly four fifths of them present only once. Healthy HIV-negative adults with no recent acute infections or vaccinations were recruited as donors. For unsorted samples, genomic DNA was extracted from tens of millions of PBMCs.

V usage is TRBV30 and J usage is TRBJ1-2; 9 bases map to TRBD1. Sequencing was performed on PBMCs. The receptor was derived from a woman aged 40 to 49 in good health. Some clones in this sample may be carry-over from other donors' samples. CDR3 sequence reads: CAWSLGTGIYGYTF. The CDR3 coding sequence is TGTGCCTGGAGTCTCGGGACAGGGATCTATGGCTACACCTTC. Filled out from reference TRBV30 and TRBJ1-2, the complete variable domain reads SQTIHQWPATLVQPVGSPLSLECTVEGTSNPNLYWYRQAAGRGLQLLFYSVGIGQISSEVPQNLSASRPQDRQFILSSKKLLLSDSGFYLCAWSLGTGIYGYTFGSGTRLTVV.